These 26 T cell receptor beta chains came from one sample sequenced in a study of technical replicates of blood from several donors. The assay was immunoSEQ multiplex PCR, and TCRdb's table has in-frame clones only and misses some. The sample gives 70,000 to 85,000 clones, roughly 97% of which show up once; 0.15% to 0.2% is in the top ten. Sequencing was performed on T cells isolated from PBMCs. The receptor source for this set is a human donor in good health.

The sample holds a few counts of this clone. The V call is TRBV29-1, the J call TRBJ2-7; TRBD2 is a possible D gene (5 bases). CDR1 is SQVTM and CDR2 is ANQGSEA in the germline V gene. Between the trimmed V and J ends, which lost 6 bases and 2 bases, there was a span of 14 bases. The CDR3 consists of 13 residues. The DNA for the CDR3 is TGCAGCGTCCGGACGGACTTGGCCTACGAGCAGTACTTC. It specifies CSVRTDLAYEQYF.

The chain links TRBV6-1 to TRBJ2-1; TRBD1 matches 9 bases. This CDR3 spans 16 amino acids. CDR1 MNHNS and CDR2 SASEGT come from the germline V gene. Losses at the gene ends were 2 bases for V and 8 bases for J; bases not matched to a gene: 10. The CDR3 spells CASSELPGQGPHEQFF. In DNA form, the CDR3 reads TGTGCCAGCAGTGAATTACCGGGACAGGGTCCCCATGAGCAGTTCTTC.

The chain links TRBV5-1 to TRBJ2-7, with D tentatively TRBD1 (5 bases). CDR3 length equals 11 residues. V lost 0 bases and J 10 bases, leaving 8 bases between the germline ends. The germline CDR1 and CDR2 sequences are SGHRS and YFSETQ. The CDR3 loop is CASSLEDTQYF. The CDR3 DNA follows: TGCGCCAGCAGCTTGGAGGACACCCAGTACTTC.

The V call is TRBV29-1, the J call TRBJ1-2; D might be TRBD1 (5 bases). V lost 1 base, J lost 7 bases, and 7 bases lay in between. The CDR3 covers 11 residues. In germline, CDR1 is SQVTM, CDR2 ANQGSEA. CDR3 coding DNA: TGCAGCGTTGAAGGGGACTCTGGCTACACCTTC. This codes for CSVEGDSGYTF.

This clone was recorded only once. The gene calls are TRBV5-1 and TRBJ2-3; 11 nucleotides match TRBD2. The length of the CDR3 is 16 residues. The germline CDR1 and CDR2 sequences are SGHRS and YFSETQ. The V gene end was trimmed by 1 base and the J gene end by 2 bases; junction bases not matched to a gene: 3. The CDR3 reads CASSLTSGGSTDTQYF. The CDR3 nucleotides are TGCGCCAGCAGCTTGACTAGCGGGGGATCCACAGATACGCAGTATTTT.

The chain is built from TRBV28 and TRBJ1-3; a weak D match, TRBD1 (6 bases). V was shortened by 5 bases and J by 0 bases, with 14 bases between the two germline ends. This CDR3 is 16 amino acids long. Germline CDR1 reads MDHEN; CDR2 reads SYDVKM. In DNA form, the CDR3 reads TGTGCCAGCAGTCCAGGACAGATTTACTCTGGAAACACCATATATTTT. It yields the protein CASSPGQIYSGNTIYF.

This clone was detected only once. As DNA, the CDR3 is TGTGCCAGCAGCTTCTACCCCTCGAAACTAGCGGGAAGCTCCTACGAGCAGTACTTC. Translating gives CASSFYPSKLAGSSYEQYF. The chain has TRBV13 and TRBJ2-7, with 10 bases fitting TRBD2. Germline assignment: CDR1 PRHDT and CDR2 FYEKMQ (reference sequence). V was pared by 3 bases and J by 0 bases, with 14 bases of the junction left unmatched. The CDR3 is 19 residues long.

The chain couples TRBV6-5 to TRBJ1-1, with D maybe TRBD1 (6 bases). The germline gives CDR1 MNHEY, CDR2 SVGAGI. Trimming removed 2 bases at V and 5 bases at J, with 15 bases between. CDR3 length: 15 amino acids. The CDR3 coding sequence is TGTGCCAGCAGTTACCGCCCGGGGGGCGCGACTGAAGCTTTCTTT. Encoded protein: CASSYRPGGATEAFF.

The chain carries TRBV5-4 and TRBJ2-1; 10 bases are a match to TRBD2. The junction had 6 bases not matched to a gene; V was cut back by 1 base and J by 8 bases. CDR1 SGHNT and CDR2 YYREEE come from the germline V gene (reference sequence). The CDR3 totals 15 residues. The CDR3 DNA follows: TGTGCCAGCAGCTTGTCCCTAGCGGGGGTAGATGAGCAGTTCTTC. This gives the protein CASSLSLAGVDEQFF.

V gene TRBV9 combines with J gene TRBJ1-2; D perhaps matches TRBD1 (6 bases). Trimming removed 0 bases at V and 3 bases at J, with 9 bases between. This CDR3 spans 14 amino acids. Germline V gene sequence: CDR1 SGDLS, CDR2 YYNGEE. Written as DNA, the CDR3 is TGTGCCAGCAGCGTAGCGAACAGGGACTATGGCTACACCTTC. This sequence encodes CASSVANRDYGYTF.

Written as DNA, the CDR3 is TGTGCCAGCAGCGTTTCGGTCGGGACAGATCTTTGCGAGCAGTACTTC. This codes for CASSVSVGTDLCEQYF. The chain has TRBV21-1 and TRBJ2-7; TRBD1 was called by the table and not checked on the DNA. TRBV21-1 is described as a pseudogene. This CDR3 is 16 amino acids long.

The J gene is TRBJ2-3, the V gene TRBV28; TRBD1 aligns across 10 bases. CDR3 size: 15 residues. Germline loops: CDR1 MDHEN, CDR2 SYDVKM. Trimming removed 6 bases from V and 6 bases from J; junction bases left unmatched: 9. The CDR3: CASSWDRGIDDTQYF. The CDR3 DNA reads TGTGCCAGCAGCTGGGACAGGGGAATTGACGATACGCAGTATTTT.

This clone was counted once. The V and J genes are TRBV27 and TRBJ2-3; 9 bases are a match to TRBD2. The germline V gene encodes CDR1 MNHEY and CDR2 SMNVEV (reference sequence). V shed 3 bases, J shed 6 bases, and the junction held 13 bases outside the gene matches. This CDR3 region has 17 residues. The CDR3 DNA reads TGTGCCAGCAGTTTCCGATTGCGGGAGGGCCTCCGGGATACGCAGTATTTT. As protein: CASSFRLREGLRDTQYF.

The chain links TRBV12-5 to TRBJ2-2, with D tentatively TRBD1 (6 bases). V lost 4 bases to trimming and J lost 4 bases, with 13 bases between them. CDR1 and CDR2 (germline): LGHNT, FRNRAP. CDR3 size: 15 residues. CDR3: CASGWVAGATGELFF. Here the CDR3 DNA reads TGTGCTAGTGGTTGGGTGGCAGGGGCCACCGGGGAGCTGTTTTTT.

This clone has a single count. The chain links TRBV9 to TRBJ2-5; TRBD2 matches at 9 bases. This CDR3 has 14 amino acids. Trimming cost V 3 bases and J 6 bases; bases outside gene matches: 6. The germline CDR1 and CDR2 sequences are SGDLS and YYNGEE. CDR3 sequence (DNA): TGTGCCAGCAGCGCCCAAGGACTAGCGAAGACCCAGTACTTC. As protein: CASSAQGLAKTQYF.

A word on this clone: The same CDR3 can be traced to other DNA sequences in this sample. The chain combines TRBV11-3 with TRBJ1-1; no reliable D call. V was shortened by 1 base and J by 1 base, with 7 bases between the two germline ends. Germline-derived CDR1 and CDR2 are SGHNT and YENEEA. The CDR3 has 14 amino acids. The DNA of the CDR3 is TGTGCCAGCAGCTTAGGGGGAGGGAACACTGAAGCTTTCTTT. This gives the protein CASSLGGGNTEAFF. The complete variable domain, with remaining parts taken from reference TRBV11-3 and TRBJ1-1, reads EAGVVQSPRYKIIEKKQPVAFWCNPISGHNTLYWYLQNLGQGPELLIRYENEEAVDDSQLPKDRFSAERLKGVDSTLKIQPAELGDSAVYLCASSLGGGNTEAFFGQGTRLTVV.

The chain combines TRBV5-6 with TRBJ1-2; D is undetermined. Germline V gene data show CDR1 as SGHDT and CDR2 as YYEEEE. V was pared by 4 bases and J by 0 bases, with 10 bases between. The CDR3 loop spans 14 amino acids. The CDR3 coding sequence is TGTGCCAGCAGCACCGGCGGATCTAACTATGGCTACACCTTC. Its protein product is CASSTGGSNYGYTF.

The V and J genes are TRBV5-6 and TRBJ1-5, with 7 nucleotides matching TRBD1. The germline gives CDR1 SGHDT, CDR2 YYEEEE. V dropped 1 base and J dropped 5; count of bases not matched to a gene: 3. CDR3 length: 14 amino acids. The DNA for the CDR3 is TGTGCCAGCAGCTTGAAGCAGGGGGATCAGCCCCAGCATTTT. Translated: CASSLKQGDQPQHF.

The chain couples TRBV11-2 to TRBJ2-1; D is possibly TRBD2 (6 bases). Germline V gene sequence: CDR1 SGHAT, CDR2 FQNNGV. V dropped 1 base and J dropped 4 bases, with 14 bases sitting between them. The CDR3 runs 16 residues. CDR3 protein: CASSLGAEGMYNEQFF. CDR3 nucleotide sequence: TGTGCCAGCAGCTTAGGGGCGGAGGGGATGTACAATGAGCAGTTCTTC.

This rearrangement joins TRBV21-1 to TRBJ2-7; the table gives TRBD2 as D, unverified against the DNA. TRBV21-1 is designated a pseudogene. This CDR3 region has 14 residues. CDR3 nucleotide sequence: TGTGCCAGCACCGTGGGACTAGCGGGACCCTCCTACTACTTC. This gives the protein CASTVGLAGPSYYF.

The V call is TRBV6-6, the J call TRBJ1-3, with TRBD1 as a possible D gene (5 bases). The V end lost 2 bases, the J end lost 0 bases, and 11 bases lay between the germline ends. Per the germline V gene, CDR1 is MNHNY and CDR2 is SVGAGI (reference sequence). The CDR3 totals 16 residues. The CDR3 protein is CASSYGGDRSGNTIYF. Written as DNA, the CDR3 is TGTGCCAGCAGTTACGGAGGGGATCGCTCTGGAAACACCATATATTTT.

The genes are TRBV6-5 and TRBJ2-7, with TRBD1 matching 12 bases. V dropped 5 bases and J dropped 7; count of bases not matched to a gene: 9. The length of the CDR3 is 15 residues. Germline V gene data show CDR1 as MNHEY and CDR2 as SVGAGI. The CDR3 DNA sequence: TGTGCCAGCAGTCGGCCGGGACAGGGGGCTCGGGAGCAGTACTTC. Translated, it gives CASSRPGQGAREQYF.

This clone was recorded only once. The V and J genes are TRBV6-5 and TRBJ2-7, with a tentative D call TRBD2 (6 bases). V gave up 2 bases and J gave up 2 bases, with 13 bases separating them. This CDR3 contains 15 residues. Germline CDR1 MNHEY, CDR2 SVGAGI. Here the CDR3 DNA reads TGTGCCAGCAGTTACGTGGCGGGAACAGCCTACGAGCAGTACTTC. Translation: CASSYVAGTAYEQYF.

The chain is built from TRBV6-4 and TRBJ1-3; 8 nucleotides match TRBD1. The CDR3 is made up of 17 amino acids. Germline-derived CDR1 and CDR2 are MRHNA and SNTAGT. With V trimmed by 5 bases and J by 0 bases, 9 bases remained unmatched. The DNA for the CDR3 is TGTGCCAGCAGTCTCCAGGGACAGGCGGACTCTGGAAACACCATATATTTT. This codes for CASSLQGQADSGNTIYF.

This chain links TRBV29-1 with TRBJ2-3; the match to TRBD2 covers 10 bases. J was trimmed by 2 bases and V by 7 bases; bases with no gene match: 3. There are 13 residues in the CDR3. CDR1 SQVTM and CDR2 ANQGSEA come from the germline V gene. CDR3 bases: TGCAGCGCCGGGACTAGCGACACAGATACGCAGTATTTT. This translates into CSAGTSDTDTQYF.

The rearrangement joins TRBV9 to TRBJ1-6; a weak D match, TRBD1 (6 bases). The CDR3 contains 16 residues. Trimming removed 5 bases at V and 3 bases at J, with 15 bases between. The V gene's germline CDR1 is SGDLS and CDR2 YYNGEE. The CDR3: CASSETTGRYNSPLHF. The CDR3 DNA is TGTGCCAGCAGTGAAACGACAGGCCGCTATAATTCACCCCTCCACTTT. The full variable domain, in which reference TRBV9 and TRBJ1-6 provide the parts outside the CDR3, is DSGVTQTPKHLITATGQRVTLRCSPRSGDLSVYWYQQSLDQGLQFLIQYYNGEERAKGNILERFSAQQFPDLHSELNLSSLELGDSALYFCASSETTGRYNSPLHFGNGTRLTVT.